Reported below is one T cell receptor (beta chain). The antigen it recognizes is unknown. No base qualities exist here, and no much larger clone lies one base off it. The data are from a study of tumor-infiltrating lymphocytes in primary liver carcinoma (dated by TCRdb to 2015 to 2018). With respect to the entire study: Between November 2015 and March 2016, roughly five patients in China with histopathologically diagnosed primary liver carcinoma had their tumors surgically resected. The five patients had tumors of stage T1-T3 N0M0, with maximum diameters ranging from roughly 4 to 11 cm. Of the five patients, three men and two women aged 30 to 69 years, four had hepatocellular carcinoma and one had combined HCC and intrahepatic cholangiocarcinoma. Technical replicate repertoires showed high reproducibility, with mean shared-clone rates around 0.91 and correlation coefficients above 0.98. Each sample produced roughly 3.65 to 7.13 million productive TCRbeta reads, and read depth showed no significant difference between tissue types. A total of roughly 35 specimens from 5 patients went through TCRbeta repertoire sequencing, namely 25 tumor regions, 5 adjacent noncancerous liver tissues and 5 peripheral blood samples. TCRbeta repertoire sequencing, expression microarrays and whole-exome sequencing were combined in the study across five regions of each liver tumor, with adjacent normal tissue and blood also included. Results and caveats for the whole study, not just this receptor: Repertoire overlap was higher between tumor regions (mean roughly 36%) than tumor-adjacent (around 17%) or tumor-blood (approximately 14%) pairs, consistent with antigen-driven expansion. Because sequencing covered only the TCR beta chain and unpaired alpha chains were not captured, true repertoire diversity is likely underestimated. Only a few patients were included in the study, and the authors note that the findings should be validated in a larger study. Since the samples were bulk and unsorted, there was no way to compare CD4+ and CD8+ T cell repertoires. Compared with blood, tumors had a significantly larger share of the repertoire taken up by the top 250 clones (p = 0.039).

Blood RNA was extracted from unsorted whole blood with TRIzol reagent; germline DNA came from the DNeasy Blood & Tissue kit. At the time of sampling, the patients had chronic HBV infection and had not received any treatment. Before surgery, 3 to 5 milliliters of peripheral blood were drawn into K2EDTA tubes. TCRbeta-specific cDNA was reverse-transcribed from roughly 500 ng total RNA using a constant-region primer and ProtoScript II reverse transcriptase. Three nested multiplex PCR rounds, following a slightly modified ARM-PCR procedure, were used to build the TCRbeta libraries. Each of the first two PCR rounds ran for around 9 cycles and used multiplex TRBV1-TRBV30 forward primers together with a Cbeta reverse primer. Sample barcodes and Illumina adapters were added in a final 25-cycle PCR with Deep VentR polymerase. Before sequencing, amplicons of 200-500 bp were gel-purified using a QIAquick gel extraction kit. The TCRbeta amplicons were sequenced with 250-bp paired-end reads on an Illumina HiSeq 2500. Regarding the original processing steps: Trimmomatic v0.33 was used to quality-trim the reads, and FLASH v1.2.11 was used to merge paired reads so that full CDR3 sequences could be recovered. MiGEC v1.2.1b assigned V, D and J germline segments to the rearranged TCRbeta sequences. Clonotype statistics and Shannon-Wiener diversity indices were calculated with VDJtools v1.0.0. To reduce sampling bias, subsequent analyses other than the diversity analysis used only the 250 most abundant clonotypes in each sample. TCRdb trimmed public reads at Q25 via fastp, called clones via MiXCR and kept in-frame beta chains. A single entry per CDR3 protein holds the most common genes and DNA from its merged rows. TCRdb's processing, not the authors' own work, is the source of the V and J calls. Recorded for this sample are 250,000 to 400,000 distinct CDR3 sequences; 65% of them occurred a single time. Roughly 10% of the sample belongs to the ten largest clones.

From V the trimming removes 8 bases and from J it removes 4 bases, while the gene matches leave 15 bases of the junction unaccounted for. CDR1 and CDR2 (SGHAT, FQDESV) derive from the germline V gene (reference sequence). From the cysteine up to the phenylalanine, the CDR3 has a length of 18 residues. The entry retains the CDR3 DNA only, 54 bases that are in frame from base 1. This TCR derives from a man aged 35-49 years with primary liver carcinoma and hepatitis B virus infection. The sample consisted of peripheral blood. The chain is made from TRBV11-1 and TRBJ2-3, with 13 central nucleotides matching TRBD2. The CDR3 here reads CASERTSGSRDVADTQYF. The DNA sequence is as follows: TGTGCCAGCGAACGGACTAGCGGGAGTCGTGACGTGGCAGATACGCAGTATTTT.